This T cell receptor (beta chain) came from a study of molecular identifiers for immune sequencing clone quantification. MiXCR, applied by TCRdb to the PCR reads, yields one record per CDR3 protein. Of 35,000 to 40,000 distinct CDR3 sequences listed, approximately 19% are singletons. This clonotype has at least ten counts. Germline V gene lookup returns CDR1 SEHNR and CDR2 FQNEAQ (reference sequence). V was clipped by 6 bases and J by 5 bases, with 6 bases between them. The CDR3 extends over 11 amino acids. Sorting defined naive CD8 T cells as CD8+CD4-CCR7+CD45RA+. V and J are TRBV7-9 and TRBJ2-3; D gene ambiguous. The TCR sequence derives from a human donor in good health. Some libraries in this study had Jurkat cell RNA spiked in. Sequenced sample: naive CD8+ T cells from blood, with Jurkat cell RNA spiked in. The subset here: FACS-sorted CD8+CD4-CCR7+CD45RA+ naive T cells. The CDR3 region is CASRGEDTQYF. CDR3 in DNA: TGTGCCAGCAGAGGAGAAGATACGCAGTATTTT. The full variable domain, in which reference TRBV7-9 and TRBJ2-3 provide the parts outside the CDR3, is DTGVSQNPRHKITKRGQNVTFRCDPISEHNRLYWYRQTLGQGPEFLTYFQNEAQLEKSRLLSDRFSAERPKGSFSTLEIQRTEQGDSAMYLCASRGEDTQYFGPGTRLTVL.